The entry that follows covers one T cell receptor (beta chain) sequence. Within the sample, other DNA sequences also encode this same CDR3. This sample is drawn from a study of blood T cell repertoires in COVID-19. Sequencing was performed with immunoSEQ multiplex PCR; in TCRdb, only in-frame clones are kept and a portion is missing. Among some 320,000 clones listed, 87% were seen once. This clonotype was sampled from a woman in her 30s who had recovered from COVID-19. The sample was PBMCs or T cells enriched from blood (not recorded which).

CDR3 bases: TGTGCCAGCTCACCGGGAGGCGGGGAGCAGTACTTC. Translating gives CASSPGGGEQYF. The chain links TRBV18 to TRBJ2-7; tentative D call: TRBD2 (6 bases). V lost 3 bases and J lost 7, with 10 bases in between. Germline V CDR1 and CDR2: KGHSH, LQKENI. This CDR3 region has 12 residues.